A selection of T cell receptor beta chains follows, all from one sample in a study of shared clonotypes between healthy human individuals. TCRdb's table, derived via immunoSEQ multiplex PCR, lists solely in-frame clones and lacks some. The data show over a million clones, roughly 95% seen once. Sequenced sample: naive CD4+ T cells sorted from blood. The receptors originated from a man aged 25 to 40 in good health. CDR3s include the opening cysteine and the closing phenylalanine or tryptophan. A D gene is named only where the DNA matches it firmly. Only part of the rows carry a size: once, few, many, or a class if the clone is expanded.

TRBJ2-7 | - | TRBD2 | TRBV28 | TGTGCCAGCAGTCCCGGACTAGCGGGAGCCCGATGGGTCGAGCAGTACTTC | CASSPGLAGARWVEQYF
TRBJ1-4 | - | - | TRBV11-1 | TGTGCCAGCAGCTTGAACGCAGGAGCACTGTTTTTT | CASSLNAGALFF
TRBJ2-3 | - | - | TRBV7-2 | TGTGCCAGCAGCTTGGTTACGCAGTATTTT | CASSLVTQYF
TRBJ2-7 | - | TRBD2 | TRBV6-6 | TGTGCCAGCAGTTCGCCGATAGCGGGAGCGGCCTACGAGCAGTACTTC | CASSSPIAGAAYEQYF
TRBJ2-2 | - | - | TRBV5-1 | TGCGCCAGCAGCTTGAGACAGGACTACACCGGGGAGCTGTTTTTT | CASSLRQDYTGELFF
TRBJ1-5 | - | - | TRBV4-1 | TGCGCCAGCAGCCAGGGGGAATGGACGCCCCAGCATTTT | CASSQGEWTPQHF
TRBJ2-7 | - | - | TRBV7-2 | TGTGCCAGCAGGCGGGGACAGATAGAAGTACTCTTCTTC | CASRRGQIEVLFF
TRBJ2-1 | - | - | TRBV7-9 | TGTGCCAGCAGCATCGGGACTGGGGTCTACAATGAGCAGTTCTTC | CASSIGTGVYNEQFF
TRBJ2-7 | - | - | TRBV7-9 | TGTGCCAGCAGCCCGGCCGTGGGCTACGAGCAGTACTTC | CASSPAVGYEQYF
TRBJ1-2 | - | TRBD1 | TRBV9 | TGTGCCAGCACAGACAGGGCCAACTATGGCTACACCTTC | CASTDRANYGYTF
TRBJ1-1 | - | - | TRBV18 | TGTGCCAGCTCACCAGTAGAGAACACTGAAGCTTTCTTT | CASSPVENTEAFF
TRBJ1-4 | - | - | TRBV15 | TGTGCCACCAGCAGAGGTCGGGGATATCTAGAAAAACTGTTTTTT | CATSRGRGYLEKLFF
TRBJ2-7 | - | TRBD2 | TRBV11-2 | TGTGCCAGCAGCTTCCCACCAGCGGGAGGGCCTCGGGCTTACGAGCAGTACTTC | CASSFPPAGGPRAYEQYF
TRBJ1-5 | - | TRBD1 | TRBV10-3 | TGTGCCACCGGACAGGGATATCAGCCCCAGCATTTT | CATGQGYQPQHF
TRBJ2-5 | - | - | TRBV6-6 | TGTGCCAGCGCCCAGGGTGGGGAGACCCAGTACTTC | CASAQGGETQYF
TRBJ2-7 | - | - | TRBV6-4 | TGTGCCAGCAGCCGCACCAGACACCAAACCGGGGCCTCCTACGAGCAGTACTTC | CASSRTRHQTGASYEQYF
TRBJ2-1 | - | - | TRBV23-1 | TGCGCCAGCAGTCAATCTTCGGGGGAACCCCGGTTAAAGGAAGGCTACAATGAGCAGTTCTTC | CASSQSSGEPRLKEGYNEQFF
TRBJ2-5 | - | - | TRBV7-2 | TGTGCCAGCAGCTTCGACAGCCAAGAGACCCAGTACTTC | CASSFDSQETQYF
TRBJ2-3 | - | - | TRBV7-3 | TGTGCCAGCAGCTTCACCGGGGGCACAGATACGCAGTATTTT | CASSFTGGTDTQYF
TRBJ2-5 | - | - | TRBV5-1 | TGCGCCAGCAGCTTGCCTTGGACCCCGGGGGAGACCCAGTACTTC | CASSLPWTPGETQYF
TRBJ2-1 | - | - | TRBV14 | TGTGCCAGCAGCCAAGGACCAGGCTCCTACAATGAGCAGTTCTTC | CASSQGPGSYNEQFF
TRBJ2-7 | - | TRBD2 | TRBV5-4 | TGTGCCAGCAGCCAAAGAGCGGGAGCACCCTACGAGCAGTACTTC | CASSQRAGAPYEQYF
TRBJ2-1 | - | TRBD2 | TRBV15 | TGTGCCACCAGCAGAGAAGCGGGAGCGTTGAATGAGCAGTTCTTC | CATSREAGALNEQFF
TRBJ2-7 | - | - | TRBV5-4 | TGTGCCAGCAGCCGAGGCGTGGGTTCCGAGCAGTACTTC | CASSRGVGSEQYF
TRBJ2-7 | - | TRBD2 | TRBV5-1 | TGCGCCAGCAGCACGGGACTAGCACAAAACTCCTACGAGCAGTACTTC | CASSTGLAQNSYEQYF
TRBJ2-1 | - | - | TRBV6-1 | TGTGCCAGCAGTGTCTCGGGACTCGCCCCCCAAAATGAGCAGTTCTTC | CASSVSGLAPQNEQFF
TRBJ2-2 | - | - | TRBV30 | TGTGCCTGGAGTGTACCGGGGAACACCGGGGAGCTGTTTTTT | CAWSVPGNTGELFF
TRBJ1-4 | - | - | TRBV5-8 | TGTGCCAGCAGCCCCCAGGGCCCCCTTAATGAAAAACTGTTTTTT | CASSPQGPLNEKLFF
TRBJ1-4 | - | - | TRBV28 | TGTGCCAGCAGTTTTATACAGGGTGACGAAAAACTGTTTTTT | CASSFIQGDEKLFF
TRBJ2-7 | - | TRBD2 | TRBV27 | TGTGCCAGCAGGTTAAGGATAGCGGGAGGCTACGAGCAGTACTTC | CASRLRIAGGYEQYF
TRBJ1-1 | - | - | TRBV28 | TGTGCCAGCAGTTTACTCTACTGGACAGCGAACACTGAAGCTTTCTTT | CASSLLYWTANTEAFF
TRBJ2-2 | - | - | TRBV30 | TGTGCCTGGGGGGGACTGTTTAACACCGGGGAGCTGTTTTTT | CAWGGLFNTGELFF
TRBJ2-3 | - | TRBD1 | TRBV28 | TGTGCCAGCAGTTTACCCGGGACAGCTGAAAGCACAGATACGCAGTATTTT | CASSLPGTAESTDTQYF
TRBJ2-5 | - | TRBD2 | TRBV30 | TGTGCTGTAGCGGGAGGTCAAGAGACCCAGTACTTC | CAVAGGQETQYF
TRBJ2-6 | - | TRBD1 | TRBV5-1 | TGCGCCAGCAGCCCCGGGACAGGCGAAATTGGGTGGGCCAACGTCCTGACTTTC | CASSPGTGEIGWANVLTF
TRBJ2-2 | - | - | TRBV18 | TGTGCCAGCTCATTTTTAAACCCCCGAAACACCGGGGAGCTGTTTTTT | CASSFLNPRNTGELFF
TRBJ2-1 | - | TRBD2 | TRBV5-1 | TGCGCCAGCAGCTTGTCGTCACTAGCGGGAGAGAGTGAGCAGTTCTTC | CASSLSSLAGESEQFF
TRBJ2-7 | - | - | TRBV5-4 | TGTGCCAGCAGCTCCGACAGGGAGGAGGAAGAGCAGTACTTC | CASSSDREEEEQYF
TRBJ1-5 | once | TRBD1 | TRBV18 | TGTGCCAGCTCACCAGGACAGGGGGCGAGGGATCAGCCCCAGCATTTT | CASSPGQGARDQPQHF
TRBJ1-1 | - | TRBD1 | TRBV7-2 | TGTGCCAGCAGCTTAACCGGGACAGCAAACACTGAAGCTTTCTTT | CASSLTGTANTEAFF
TRBJ2-2 | - | - | TRBV7-8 | TGTGCCAGCAGCAGAAGCCGGCTGACGAACACCGGGGAGCTGTTTTTT | CASSRSRLTNTGELFF
TRBJ2-3 | - | TRBD2 | TRBV27 | TGTGCCAGCAGAACTAGCGGGAGACGTATCACAGATACGCAGTATTTT | CASRTSGRRITDTQYF
TRBJ2-2 | - | - | TRBV19 | TGTGCCAGTAGTACCAGACAGAAAACCGGGGAGCTGTTTTTT | CASSTRQKTGELFF
TRBJ1-5 | - | - | TRBV28 | TGTGCCAGCAGTTTATATTCGGCAGGCGGTAGCAATCAGCCCCAGCATTTT | CASSLYSAGGSNQPQHF
TRBJ1-4 | - | TRBD1 | TRBV4-3 | TGCGCCAGCAGCCAAGAAGCCGGGACAGCGGGGGAAAAACTGTTTTTT | CASSQEAGTAGEKLFF
TRBJ2-1 | - | TRBD1 | TRBV18 | TGTGCCAGCTCACCAGGACAGGGGGCTCGAGAGCAGTTCTTC | CASSPGQGAREQFF
TRBJ2-2 | once | - | TRBV15 | TGTGCCACCAGCAGAGAGGGGCTGGGCCGCACCGGGGAGCTGTTTTTT | CATSREGLGRTGELFF
TRBJ2-7 | - | - | TRBV5-1 | TGCGCCAGCAGCTTGGCGGCCAGTACACTCTACGAGCAGTACTTC | CASSLAASTLYEQYF